The rows below give T cell receptor beta chains drawn from one sample of a study of CD8 T cells in ankylosing spondylitis. TCRdb recomputed calls from the 5' RACE reads with MiXCR, one row per CDR3 protein. The data hold 350,000 to 450,000 distinct CDR3 sequences, with roughly 25% observed a single time. Sequencing was carried out using blood, either unsorted or a sorted T cell fraction (not recorded which). These receptors were taken from a male donor with ankylosing spondylitis. CDR3s include the opening cysteine and the closing phenylalanine or tryptophan. The order of the fields is V gene, J gene, CDR3 protein.

TRBV19,TRBJ2-3,CASSIGDRGSDTQYF
TRBV9,TRBJ1-2,CASSVEPSWGYTF
TRBV7-9,TRBJ2-2,CASPGHWASGELFF
TRBV11-3,TRBJ2-3,CASSLGHSPLYTDTQYF
TRBV7-8,TRBJ1-5,CASSARPGQGNQPQHF
TRBV7-2,TRBJ1-2,CASSRGTNYGYTF
TRBV20-1,TRBJ1-6,CSAGPGQGANSPLHF
TRBV2,TRBJ1-1,CASLADANTEAFF
TRBV5-1,TRBJ2-5,CASSFQGGSQETQYF
TRBV6-5,TRBJ1-5,CASSYSRGGNQPQHF
TRBV29-1,TRBJ2-4,CSVGAGQGRSIQYF
TRBV5-1,TRBJ2-7,CASSDDRQHEQYF
TRBV7-2,TRBJ2-7,CASRIAGPYEQYF
TRBV5-4,TRBJ1-2,CASSLVGRRNYGYTF
TRBV29-1,TRBJ2-5,CSVMTGEETQYF
TRBV2,TRBJ2-1,CASSVAGPSYNEQFF
TRBV3-1,TRBJ1-1,CASSQGATGMNTEAFF
TRBV7-9,TRBJ2-2,CASPMGIVNTGELFF
TRBV24-1,TRBJ2-1,CATSDSLLTAGAQFF
TRBV7-7,TRBJ2-1,CASSLSKSNEQFF
TRBV10-3,TRBJ1-1,CAISDQSQGLSGRTEAFF
TRBV27,TRBJ2-7,CASSLWSVGEQYF
TRBV12-3/TRBV12-4,TRBJ2-1,CASSLLESASNEQFF